These 2 T cell receptor beta chains were all obtained from the same sample, sequenced in a study of T cell repertoires in cytomegalovirus infection. Via MiXCR, TCRdb re-called the reads, giving one row per CDR3 protein. The table has around 250,000 distinct CDR3 sequences, over 15% seen once; the top ten hold roughly half. The specimen was CD8+ T cells from PBMCs. The source is a human donor in good health (CMV status not recorded). Some clones in this sample may be carry-over from other donors' samples.

This clonotype was seen ten or more times. The junction departs from germline at one end; a sequencing error may be responsible. The rearrangement links TRBV7-9 to TRBJ2-5, with TRBD1 matching 9 bases. Germline V lookup: CDR1 SEHNR, CDR2 FQNEAQ (reference sequence). CDR3 size: 12 residues. This CDR3 is CASISPTGTGHF. As DNA, the CDR3 is TGTGCCAGCATCTCCCCGACCGGGACAGGGCACTTC.

The sample holds a few counts of this clonotype. V usage is TRBV28 and J usage is TRBJ1-2, with D unclear. The V end was cut by 6 bases, the J end by 4 bases, with 6 bases between. The CDR3 consists of 11 residues. CDR1 MDHEN and CDR2 SYDVKM come from the germline V gene. The CDR3 loop is CASRSLYGYTF. For the CDR3, the DNA is TGTGCCAGCAGAAGCCTCTATGGCTACACCTTC.